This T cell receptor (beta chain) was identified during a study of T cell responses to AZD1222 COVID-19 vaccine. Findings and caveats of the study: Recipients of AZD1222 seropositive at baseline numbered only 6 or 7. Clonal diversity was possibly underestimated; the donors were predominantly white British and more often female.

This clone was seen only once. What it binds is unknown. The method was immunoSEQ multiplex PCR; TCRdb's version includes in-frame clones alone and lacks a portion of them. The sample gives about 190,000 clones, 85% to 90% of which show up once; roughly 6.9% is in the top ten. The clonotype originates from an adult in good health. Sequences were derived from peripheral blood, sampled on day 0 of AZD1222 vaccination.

CDR3 in amino acids: CATSDDDSYGYTF. In DNA form, the CDR3 reads TGTGCCACCAGTGATGATGACAGCTATGGCTACACCTTC. The rearrangement uses TRBV24-1 and TRBJ1-2, with a possible D match to TRBD1 (5 bases). The CDR3 sequence is 13 residues long. The germline V gene has CDR1 KGHDR and CDR2 SFDVKD. V lost 3 bases to trimming and J lost 4 bases, with 8 bases between them.